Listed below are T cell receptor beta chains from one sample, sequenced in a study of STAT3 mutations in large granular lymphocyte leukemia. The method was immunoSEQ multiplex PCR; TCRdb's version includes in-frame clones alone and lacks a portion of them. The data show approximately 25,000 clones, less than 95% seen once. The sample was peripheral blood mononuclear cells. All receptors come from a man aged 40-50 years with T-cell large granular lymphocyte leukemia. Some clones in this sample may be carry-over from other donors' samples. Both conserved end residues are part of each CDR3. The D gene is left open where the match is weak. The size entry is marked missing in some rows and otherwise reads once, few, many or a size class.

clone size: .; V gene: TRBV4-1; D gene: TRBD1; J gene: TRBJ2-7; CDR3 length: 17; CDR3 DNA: TGCGCCAGCAGCCATACCTCCCCGGGACAGGTATCCTACGAGCAGTACTTC; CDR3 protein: CASSHTSPGQVSYEQYF
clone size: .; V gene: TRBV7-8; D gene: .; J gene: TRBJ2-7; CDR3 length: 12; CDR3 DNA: TGTGCCAGCAGCTTGGGGCGATACGAGCAGTACTTC; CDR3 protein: CASSLGRYEQYF
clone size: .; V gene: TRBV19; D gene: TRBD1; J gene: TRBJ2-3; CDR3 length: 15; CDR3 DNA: TGTGCCAGTAGTATAGGGGGACAGTACACAGATACGCAGTATTTT; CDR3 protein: CASSIGGQYTDTQYF
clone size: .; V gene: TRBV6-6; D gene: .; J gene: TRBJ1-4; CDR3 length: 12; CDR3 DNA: TGTGCCAGCGGGCGAAATAATGAAAAACTGTTTTTT; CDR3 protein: CASGRNNEKLFF
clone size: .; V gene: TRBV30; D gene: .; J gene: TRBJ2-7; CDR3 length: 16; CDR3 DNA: TGTGCCTGGAGTCCCCTGCGATGGGTCCCATCCTACGAGCAGTACTTC; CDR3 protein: CAWSPLRWVPSYEQYF
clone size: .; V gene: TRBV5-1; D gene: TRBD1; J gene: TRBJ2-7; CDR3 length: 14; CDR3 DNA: TGCGCCAGCAGTCTCGACAGGGTAAACTACGAGCAGTACTTC; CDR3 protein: CASSLDRVNYEQYF
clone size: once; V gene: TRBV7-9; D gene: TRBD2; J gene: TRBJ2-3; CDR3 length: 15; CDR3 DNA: TGTGCCAGCAGTTTAGTAGCGGGGGGCACAGATACGCAGTATTTT; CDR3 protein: CASSLVAGGTDTQYF
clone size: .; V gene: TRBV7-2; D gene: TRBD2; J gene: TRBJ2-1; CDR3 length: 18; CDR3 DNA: TGTGCCAGCAGCCTCGGGGTAGCGGGGGGCAGCTCCTACAATGAGCAGTTCTTC; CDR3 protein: CASSLGVAGGSSYNEQFF
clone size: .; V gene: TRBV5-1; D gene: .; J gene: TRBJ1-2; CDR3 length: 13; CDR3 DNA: TGCGCCAGCAGCTCGACAGGAATGTATGGCTACACCTTC; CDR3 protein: CASSSTGMYGYTF
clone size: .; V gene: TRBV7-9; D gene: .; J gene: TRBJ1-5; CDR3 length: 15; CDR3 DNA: TGTGCCAGCAGCTTACGGGAGGGAAGCAATCAGCCCCAGCATTTT; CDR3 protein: CASSLREGSNQPQHF
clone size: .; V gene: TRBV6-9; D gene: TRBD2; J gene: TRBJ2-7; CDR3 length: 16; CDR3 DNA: TGTGCCGCGGGGGAAGACCGGGACCTAATCCTTTGCGAGCAGTACTTC; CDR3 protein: CAAGEDRDLILCEQYF
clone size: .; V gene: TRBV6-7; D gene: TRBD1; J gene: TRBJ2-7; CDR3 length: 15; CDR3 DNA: TGTGCCAGCAGTTCGGCTCGGGACAGAGACTACGAGCAGTACTTC; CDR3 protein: CASSSARDRDYEQYF
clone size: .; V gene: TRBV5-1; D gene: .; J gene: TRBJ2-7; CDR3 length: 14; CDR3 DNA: TGCGCCAGCAGCTCCTTTCAAACCGGGGTCGAGCAGTACTTC; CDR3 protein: CASSSFQTGVEQYF
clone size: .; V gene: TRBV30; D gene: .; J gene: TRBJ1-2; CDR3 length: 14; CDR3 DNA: TGTGCCTGGAGTCTCTACAGGGTCAGCTATGGCTACACCTTC; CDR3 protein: CAWSLYRVSYGYTF
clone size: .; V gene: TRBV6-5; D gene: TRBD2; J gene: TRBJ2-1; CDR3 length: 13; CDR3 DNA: TGTGCCAGCAGTTACCCCCTAGCGGCCGAGCAGTTCTTC; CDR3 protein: CASSYPLAAEQFF
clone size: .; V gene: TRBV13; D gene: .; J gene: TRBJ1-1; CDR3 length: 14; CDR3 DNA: TGTGCCAGCAGCTTAAGGGGGATTTTCACTGAAGCTTTCTTT; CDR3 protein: CASSLRGIFTEAFF
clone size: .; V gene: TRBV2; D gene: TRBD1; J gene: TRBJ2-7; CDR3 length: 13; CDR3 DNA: TGTGCCAGCAACAGGGGCTCCCCCTACGAGCAGTACTTC; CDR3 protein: CASNRGSPYEQYF
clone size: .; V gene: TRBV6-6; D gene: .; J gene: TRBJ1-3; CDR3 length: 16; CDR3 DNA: TGTGCCAGCCGGAAACAGGGAATTAACTCTGGAAACACCATATATTTT; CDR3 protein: CASRKQGINSGNTIYF
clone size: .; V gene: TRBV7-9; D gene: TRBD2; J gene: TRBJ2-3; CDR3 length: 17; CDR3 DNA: TGTGCCAGCAGCTCCCGAGGAATAGCGGGGTCTCGGGATACGCAGTATTTT; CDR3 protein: CASSSRGIAGSRDTQYF
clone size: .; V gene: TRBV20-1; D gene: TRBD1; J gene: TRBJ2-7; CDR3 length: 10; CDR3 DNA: TGCAGGACAGGGGGGTACGAGCAGTACTTC; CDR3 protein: CRTGGYEQYF
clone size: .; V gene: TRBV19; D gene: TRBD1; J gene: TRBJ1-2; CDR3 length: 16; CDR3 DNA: TGTGCCAGTATCGAGAATCCCGGGACAGGGGCATTTGGCTACACCTTC; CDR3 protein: CASIENPGTGAFGYTF
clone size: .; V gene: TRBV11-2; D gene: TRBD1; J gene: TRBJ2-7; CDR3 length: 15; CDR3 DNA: TGTGCCAGCAGCTTAGCTTGGGGACAGTCCTACGAGCAGTACTTC; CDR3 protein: CASSLAWGQSYEQYF
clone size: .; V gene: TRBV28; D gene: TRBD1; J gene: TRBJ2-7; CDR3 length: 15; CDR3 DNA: TGTGCCAGCAGTTACTGGGGACAGGGGGCAGATGAGCAGTACTTC; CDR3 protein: CASSYWGQGADEQYF
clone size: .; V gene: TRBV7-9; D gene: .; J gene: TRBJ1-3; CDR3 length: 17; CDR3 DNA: TGTGCCAGCAGCCCTCTCTCTAGCAGGCACTCTGGAAACACCATATATTTT; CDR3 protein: CASSPLSSRHSGNTIYF
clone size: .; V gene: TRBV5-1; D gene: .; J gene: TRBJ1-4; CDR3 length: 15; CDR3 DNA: TGCGCCAGCAGCCTAAACAGGGCAACTAATGAAAAACTGTTTTTT; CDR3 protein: CASSLNRATNEKLFF
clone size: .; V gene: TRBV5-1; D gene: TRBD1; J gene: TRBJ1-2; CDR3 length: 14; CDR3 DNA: TGCGCCAGCAGCTCATCGGGACAGAACTATGGCTACACCTTC; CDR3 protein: CASSSSGQNYGYTF
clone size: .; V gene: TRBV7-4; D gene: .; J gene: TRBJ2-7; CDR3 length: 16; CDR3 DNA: TGTGCCAGCAGCTCACATAGCGGATTCTGCTCCTACGAGCAGTACTTC; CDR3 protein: CASSSHSGFCSYEQYF
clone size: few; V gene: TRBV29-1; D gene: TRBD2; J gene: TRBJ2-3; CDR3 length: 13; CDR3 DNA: TGCAGCGTTGGCGGGGGGGCCGCAGATACGCAGTATTTT; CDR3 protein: CSVGGGAADTQYF
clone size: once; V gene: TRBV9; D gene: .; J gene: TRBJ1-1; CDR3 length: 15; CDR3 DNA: TGTGCCAGTAAGCCTTCCGGGGGGATGAACACTGAAGCTTTCTTT; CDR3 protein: CASKPSGGMNTEAFF
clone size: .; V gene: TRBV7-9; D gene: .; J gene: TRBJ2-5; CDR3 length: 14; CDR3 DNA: TGTGCCAGCAGCTTAGACGTCAGACAAGAGACCCAGTACTTC; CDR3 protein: CASSLDVRQETQYF
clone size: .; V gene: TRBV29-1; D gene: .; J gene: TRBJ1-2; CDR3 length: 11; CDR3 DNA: TGCAGCGTTCTTGATGGTTATGGCTACACCTTC; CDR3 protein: CSVLDGYGYTF
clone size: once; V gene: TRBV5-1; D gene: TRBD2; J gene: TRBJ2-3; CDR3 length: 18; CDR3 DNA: TGCGCCAGCAGGTACAGACCTACTAGCGGGGGGAACACAGATACGCAGTATTTT; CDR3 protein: CASRYRPTSGGNTDTQYF
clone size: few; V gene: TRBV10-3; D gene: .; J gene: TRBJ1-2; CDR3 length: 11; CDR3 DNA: TGTGCCATCAGTGAGTCGGAGGGCTACACCTTC; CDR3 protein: CAISESEGYTF
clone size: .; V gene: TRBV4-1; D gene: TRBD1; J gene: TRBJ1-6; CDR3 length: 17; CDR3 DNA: TGCGCCAGCAGCCAAGATGGTGGGACAGGGATCGGATCACCCCTCCACTTT; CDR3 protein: CASSQDGGTGIGSPLHF
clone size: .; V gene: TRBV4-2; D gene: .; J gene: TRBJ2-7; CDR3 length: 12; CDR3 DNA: TGTGCCAGCAGCCAAGAAGGATACGAGCAGTACTTC; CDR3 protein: CASSQEGYEQYF
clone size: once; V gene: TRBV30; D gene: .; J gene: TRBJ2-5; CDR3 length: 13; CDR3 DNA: TGTGCCTGGAATCGGCTGGAACAAGAGACCCAGTACTTC; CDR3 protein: CAWNRLEQETQYF
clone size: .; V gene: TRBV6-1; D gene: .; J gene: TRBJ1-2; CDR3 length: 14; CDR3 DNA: TGTGCCAGCAGTGAACGGCAGGGTCTGGATGGCTACACCTTC; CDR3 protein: CASSERQGLDGYTF
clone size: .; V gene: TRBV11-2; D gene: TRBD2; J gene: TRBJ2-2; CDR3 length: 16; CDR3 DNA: TGTGCCAGCAGCTTATCAGCGGGGGGGAACACCGGGGAGCTGTTTTTT; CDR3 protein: CASSLSAGGNTGELFF
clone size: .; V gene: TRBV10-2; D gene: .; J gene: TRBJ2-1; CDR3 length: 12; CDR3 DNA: TGCGCCAGCAGTGAGTTCACTAATGAGCAGTTCTTC; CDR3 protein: CASSEFTNEQFF
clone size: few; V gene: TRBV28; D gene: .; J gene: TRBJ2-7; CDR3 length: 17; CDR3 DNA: TGTGCCAGCAGTTCCAACCCTCGGACAGCAGTTCACTACGAGCAGTACTTC; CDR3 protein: CASSSNPRTAVHYEQYF
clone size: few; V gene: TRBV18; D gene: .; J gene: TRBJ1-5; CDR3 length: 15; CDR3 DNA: TGTGCCAGCTCTGAGGCGGCTTATAGCAATCAGCCCCAGCATTTT; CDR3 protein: CASSEAAYSNQPQHF
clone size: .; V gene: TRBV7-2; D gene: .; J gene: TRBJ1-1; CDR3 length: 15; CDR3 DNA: TGTGCCAGCAGCTTGCCCGGGCAGGTCGGCACTGAAGCTTTCTTT; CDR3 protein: CASSLPGQVGTEAFF
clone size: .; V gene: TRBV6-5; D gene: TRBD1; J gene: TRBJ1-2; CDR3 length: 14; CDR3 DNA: TGTGCCAGCAGTTACTTGGGACAGTCCTATGGCTACACCTTC; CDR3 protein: CASSYLGQSYGYTF
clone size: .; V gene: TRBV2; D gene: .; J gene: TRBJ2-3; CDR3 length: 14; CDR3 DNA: TGTGCCAGCATCTCCATTTCTAGCACAGATACGCAGTATTTT; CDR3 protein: CASISISSTDTQYF
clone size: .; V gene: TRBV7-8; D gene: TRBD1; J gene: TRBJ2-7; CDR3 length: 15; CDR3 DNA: TGTGCCAGCAGCACGGGACAGTTGTGGTCCATCGAGCAGTACTTC; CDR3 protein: CASSTGQLWSIEQYF
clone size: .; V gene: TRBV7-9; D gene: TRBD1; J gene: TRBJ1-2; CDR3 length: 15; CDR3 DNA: TGTGCCAGCAGCTGGGGGGACAGGGGGAACTATGGCTACACCTTC; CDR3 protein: CASSWGDRGNYGYTF
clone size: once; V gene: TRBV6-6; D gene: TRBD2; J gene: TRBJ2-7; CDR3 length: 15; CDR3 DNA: TGTGCCAGCAGCAGCCCGACTAGCGTCCGACGGGAGCAGTACTTC; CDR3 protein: CASSSPTSVRREQYF
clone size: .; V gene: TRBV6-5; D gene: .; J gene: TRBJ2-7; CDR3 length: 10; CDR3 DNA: TGTGCCACCAGGCGAACAGAGCAGTACTTC; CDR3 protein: CATRRTEQYF
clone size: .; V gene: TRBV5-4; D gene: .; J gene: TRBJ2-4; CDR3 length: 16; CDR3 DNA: TGTGCCAGCAGCTTGTTTGGTGGGCTAGCCAAAAACATTCAGTACTTC; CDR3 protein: CASSLFGGLAKNIQYF
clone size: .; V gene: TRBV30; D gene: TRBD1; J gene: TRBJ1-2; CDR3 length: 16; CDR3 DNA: TGTGCCTGGGCCTTCCCCGGGACAGGGGGCGGGAGTGGCTACACCTTC; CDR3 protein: CAWAFPGTGGGSGYTF
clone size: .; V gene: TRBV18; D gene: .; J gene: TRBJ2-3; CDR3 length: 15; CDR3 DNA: TGTGCCAGCTCACCACAGTCTAACAGAGGGGATACGCAGTATTTT; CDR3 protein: CASSPQSNRGDTQYF
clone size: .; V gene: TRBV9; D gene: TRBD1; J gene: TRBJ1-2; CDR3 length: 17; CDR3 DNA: TGTGCCAGCAGCGTTCAACCAGGGGGACAGGGGACGTATGGCTACACCTTC; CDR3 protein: CASSVQPGGQGTYGYTF
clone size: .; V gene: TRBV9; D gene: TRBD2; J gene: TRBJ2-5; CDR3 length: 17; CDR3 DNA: TGTGCCAGCAGCGAGGGATTACTAGCGGGGGCCCAAGAGACCCAGTACTTC; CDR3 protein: CASSEGLLAGAQETQYF
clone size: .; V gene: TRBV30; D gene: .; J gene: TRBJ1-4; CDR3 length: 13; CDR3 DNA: TGTGCCTGGAGTGGGGGGACAAATGAAAAACTGTTTTTT; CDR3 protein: CAWSGGTNEKLFF